Shown below are 7 T cell receptor beta chains from a single sample sequenced in a study of blood T cell repertoires in COVID-19. Profiled with immunoSEQ multiplex PCR; TCRdb holds only in-frame clones, not every one. The data show around 380,000 clones, approximately 87% seen once. Sequenced input: PBMCs or T cells enriched from blood (not recorded which). The receptor source for this set is a man aged 30-40 years who had recovered from COVID-19.

This clone was detected once. The V and J genes are TRBV19 and TRBJ1-4; 10 bases are a match to TRBD1. V shed 2 bases, J shed 7 bases, and the junction held 10 bases outside the gene matches. The CDR3 runs to 17 residues. Germline V CDR1 and CDR2: LNHDA, SQIVND (reference sequence). The CDR3, as DNA: TGTGCCAGTAGTATAAGCCCGCGAGGGACAGGGGTTGAAAAACTGTTTTTT. Translating it yields CASSISPRGTGVEKLFF.

Comments on this clone: Different DNA sequences within this sample yield the same CDR3. The chain links TRBV27 to TRBJ1-2; possible D gene TRBD1, 6 bases. The CDR3 covers 13 residues. Germline values: CDR1 MNHEY, CDR2 SMNVEV (reference sequence). V was clipped by 3 bases and J by 4 bases, with 9 bases between them. The CDR3 loop reads CASSLSRGYGYTF. CDR3 nucleotide sequence: TGTGCCAGCAGTTTGAGCAGGGGCTATGGCTACACCTTC.

V is TRBV25-1 and J is TRBJ1-4; D is undetermined. The V end was cut by 5 bases, the J end by 7 bases, with 8 bases between. CDR1 MGHDK and CDR2 SYGVNS come from the germline V gene. The CDR3 totals 12 residues. CDR3 amino acids: CASSRIGEKLFF. In DNA, the CDR3 is TGTGCCAGCAGTCGCATCGGTGAAAAACTGTTTTTT. The whole variable domain, filled in from reference TRBV25-1 and TRBJ1-4, reads EADIYQTPRYLVIGTGKKITLECSQTMGHDKMYWYQQDPGMELHLIHYSYGVNSTEKGDLSSESTVSRIRTEHFPLTLESARPSHTSQYLCASSRIGEKLFFGSGTQLSVL.

The rearrangement uses TRBV6-1 and TRBJ2-1, with 7 bases identical to TRBD2. Germline V gene sequence: CDR1 MNHNS, CDR2 SASEGT. The CDR3 is made up of 16 amino acids. V lost 0 bases and J lost 4; bases outside the gene matches: 6. CDR3 amino acids: CASSEALLATYNEQFF. DNA of the CDR3: TGTGCCAGCAGTGAAGCGCTACTAGCGACATACAATGAGCAGTTCTTC.

This clone was seen a few times. The chain uses TRBV5-1 and TRBJ2-1; 10 bases match TRBD2. The CDR3 sequence is 15 residues long. Germline V lookup: CDR1 SGHRS, CDR2 YFSETQ. With 2 bases clipped from V and 4 bases from J, the junction kept 3 bases outside the gene matches. This chain's CDR3 is CASSFELAGYNEQFF. Written as DNA, the CDR3 is TGCGCCAGCAGCTTTGAACTAGCGGGATACAATGAGCAGTTCTTC.

The chain recombines TRBV19 with TRBJ2-5; 7 positions match TRBD1. CDR3 length: 14 amino acids. CDR1 LNHDA and CDR2 SQIVND come from the germline V gene (reference sequence). The junction had 1 base not matched to a gene; V was cut back by 1 base and J by 2 bases. The chain's CDR3 is CASSIGRGQETQYF. The CDR3 coding sequence is TGTGCCAGTAGTATAGGCAGGGGGCAAGAGACCCAGTACTTC.

CDR3 residues: CASSPGQAGNTIYF. The CDR3, as DNA: TGTGCCAGCAGCCCGGGACAGGCTGGAAACACCATATATTTT. The chain carries TRBV11-2 and TRBJ1-3, with 8 bases matching TRBD1. The junction had 2 bases not matched to a gene; V was cut back by 5 bases and J by 2 bases. The CDR3 loop spans 14 amino acids. From germline, CDR1 is SGHAT and CDR2 FQNNGV.